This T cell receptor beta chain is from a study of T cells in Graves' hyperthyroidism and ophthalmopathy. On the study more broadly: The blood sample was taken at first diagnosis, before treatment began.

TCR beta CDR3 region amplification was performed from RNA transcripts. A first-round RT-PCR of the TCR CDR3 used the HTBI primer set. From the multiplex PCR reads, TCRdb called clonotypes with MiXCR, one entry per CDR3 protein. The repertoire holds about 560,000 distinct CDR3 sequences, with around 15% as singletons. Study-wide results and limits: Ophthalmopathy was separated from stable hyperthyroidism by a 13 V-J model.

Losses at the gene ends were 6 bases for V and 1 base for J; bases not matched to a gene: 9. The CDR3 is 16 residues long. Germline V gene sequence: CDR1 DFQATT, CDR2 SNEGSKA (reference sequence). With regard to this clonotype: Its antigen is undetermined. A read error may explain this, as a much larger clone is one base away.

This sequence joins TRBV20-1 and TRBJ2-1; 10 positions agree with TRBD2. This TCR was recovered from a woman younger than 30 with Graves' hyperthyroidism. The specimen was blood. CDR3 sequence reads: CSAPGIAGGSYNEQFF. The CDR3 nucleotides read TGCAGTGCGCCGGGAATAGCGGGAGGATCCTACAATGAGCAGTTCTTC.